Below are 19 T cell receptor beta chains sequenced from a single sample in a study of cytomegalovirus exposure and HLA in healthy donors. Use of 60 Vbeta and 13 Jbeta primers characterized the PCR. The protocol was immunoSEQ multiplex PCR, while the TCRdb copy is restricted to in-frame clones and leaves out a portion. The sample lists some 160,000 clones; over 75% were seen once. Sequenced input: PBMCs. These receptor sequences come from a woman in her twenties or thirties in good health and CMV-seronegative.

The chain couples TRBV30 to TRBJ2-7, with D uncertain. The CDR3 sequence is 13 residues long. With 0 bases removed from V and 3 bases from J, the gap between germline ends came to 9 bases. Germline values: CDR1 GTSNPN, CDR2 SVGIG (reference sequence). The DNA of the CDR3 is TGTGCCTGGAGTGTACGCGGTCTCTACGAGCAGTACTTC. It translates to CAWSVRGLYEQYF.

The chain employs TRBV29-1 and TRBJ2-7; 11 bases are shared with TRBD2. Looked up from germline, CDR1 is SQVTM and CDR2 is ANQGSEA. This CDR3 has 14 amino acids. V gave up 7 bases and J gave up 3 bases; unmatched junction bases: 8. The CDR3: CSASLLAGVYEQYF. In DNA, the CDR3 is TGCAGCGCATCTTTACTAGCGGGAGTCTACGAGCAGTACTTC.

This sequence joins TRBV7-9 and TRBJ1-2; D unclear. Deletions cut 7 bases from V and 7 bases from J, with 16 bases between. Germline loops: CDR1 SEHNR, CDR2 FQNEAQ (reference sequence). This CDR3 is 13 amino acids long. The CDR3 region is CASTLPARGGYTF. The CDR3 DNA follows: TGTGCCAGCACCCTACCCGCTCGGGGTGGCTACACCTTC. Full variable domain (rest looked up from reference TRBV7-9 and TRBJ1-2): DTGVSQNPRHKITKRGQNVTFRCDPISEHNRLYWYRQTLGQGPEFLTYFQNEAQLEKSRLLSDRFSAERPKGSFSTLEIQRTEQGDSAMYLCASTLPARGGYTFGSGTRLTVV.

The V call is TRBV30, the J call TRBJ2-4; 8 bases agree with TRBD2. J lost 2 bases, V lost 3 bases, and 9 bases had no gene match. The CDR3 is 16 amino acids. Germline V gene lookup returns CDR1 GTSNPN and CDR2 SVGIG (reference sequence). The CDR3 protein is CAWSGGGSLTKNIQYF. As DNA, the CDR3 is TGTGCCTGGAGCGGCGGGGGGAGTTTGACCAAAAACATTCAGTACTTC.

The rearrangement uses TRBV20-1 and TRBJ1-2; 7 bases are a match to TRBD1. The CDR3 covers 11 residues. Looked up from germline, CDR1 is DFQATT and CDR2 is SNEGSKA (reference sequence). With V trimmed by 4 bases and J by 4 bases, 0 bases remained unmatched. This CDR3 reads CSATGGYGYTF. The CDR3 DNA reads as TGCAGTGCTACAGGGGGCTATGGCTACACCTTC.

This clone appeared a single time. This sequence joins TRBV18 and TRBJ2-1; TRBD1 agrees at 8 bases. The CDR3 extends over 15 amino acids. Germline V gene lookup returns CDR1 KGHSH and CDR2 LQKENI. Germline trimming cut 0 bases from V and 8 bases from J; bases unmatched to any gene: 6. CDR3 in DNA: TGTGCCAGCTCACCACCGGAGGCAGGGGGCCATGAGCAGTTCTTC. It specifies CASSPPEAGGHEQFF.

This rearrangement joins TRBV5-4 to TRBJ2-2, with D possibly TRBD1 on 8 matching bases. The germline CDR1 and CDR2 sequences are SGHNT and YYREEE (reference sequence). Trimming took off 2 bases at V and 4 bases at J, with 15 bases between the two ends. This CDR3 contains 16 residues. The CDR3 loop is CASSLTGGGPTGELFF. CDR3 in DNA: TGTGCCAGCAGCTTAACAGGGGGGGGACCCACCGGGGAGCTGTTTTTT. Full variable domain (remainder filled in from reference TRBV5-4 and TRBJ2-2): ETGVTQSPTHLIKTRGQQVTLRCSSQSGHNTVSWYQQALGQGPQFIFQYYREEENGRGNFPPRFSGLQFPNYSSELNVNALELDDSALYLCASSLTGGGPTGELFFGEGSRLTVL.

The chain is built from TRBV10-2 and TRBJ2-3; 8 bases are a match to TRBD2. The CDR3 has 14 residues. The V segment lost 6 bases and the J segment 4 bases; nucleotides outside the gene matches: 6. The germline gives CDR1 WSHSY, CDR2 SAAADI. The CDR3: CASREAGVADTQYF. CDR3 in DNA: TGCGCCAGCAGAGAAGCGGGGGTCGCAGATACGCAGTATTTT.

The rearrangement links TRBV6-6 to TRBJ1-5; D is ambiguous. CDR1 and CDR2 from the germline V gene are MNHNY and SVGAGI (reference sequence). The CDR3 length is 15 residues. V was cut by 4 bases and J by 0 bases, with 10 bases left in between. The CDR3 here is CASSSHGDSNQPQHF. CDR3 coding DNA: TGTGCCAGCAGTTCACACGGGGATAGCAATCAGCCCCAGCATTTT.

The rearrangement links TRBV29-1 to TRBJ1-4, with a possible D match to TRBD1 (5 bases). Germline CDR1 is SQVTM and CDR2 is ANQGSEA. The germline V and J ends were trimmed by 6 bases and 1 base, with 12 bases remaining between them. The CDR3 contains 14 residues. The chain's CDR3 is CSVRGTQTNEKLFF. CDR3 nucleotides: TGCAGCGTGCGCGGGACTCAAACTAATGAAAAACTGTTTTTT.

V gene TRBV29-1 combines with J gene TRBJ2-5; TRBD1 is a possible D gene (6 bases). Per germline, CDR1 SQVTM and CDR2 ANQGSEA. This CDR3 comprises 13 residues. The V and J ends lost 2 bases and 5 bases respectively, with 12 bases between them. The CDR3 nucleotides are TGCAGCGTTGAATTTGCCCAGGGGGAGACCCAGTACTTC. Translated: CSVEFAQGETQYF.

The V gene is TRBV10-3, the J gene TRBJ2-7, with TRBD2 identical over 13 bases. The trim removed 10 bases at V and 3 bases at J, leaving 6 bases unmatched. The CDR3 consists of 14 residues. Germline-derived CDR1 and CDR2 are ENHRY and SYGVKD. CDR3 DNA: TGTGCCACCGCCGGGACTAGCGGGAACTACGAGCAGTACTTC. Translating it yields CATAGTSGNYEQYF.

CDR3 nucleotides: TGCAGCGTTGATATGGGACACGCTGAGCAGTTCTTC. Translation gives CSVDMGHAEQFF. This sequence joins TRBV29-1 and TRBJ2-1, with D possibly TRBD1 on 6 matching bases. CDR1 SQVTM and CDR2 ANQGSEA come from the germline V gene. This CDR3 comprises 12 residues. The V and J ends lost 3 bases and 9 bases respectively, with 12 bases between them.

The rearrangement uses TRBV27 and TRBJ2-2; TRBD1 aligns across 8 bases. The CDR3 length is 15 residues. V shed 5 bases, J shed 1 base, and the junction held 3 bases outside the gene matches. Per germline, CDR1 MNHEY and CDR2 SMNVEV (reference sequence). CDR3 sequence (DNA): TGTGCCAGCAGTCCCGGGACAGGGAACACCGGGGAGCTGTTTTTT. It translates to CASSPGTGNTGELFF.

The V and J genes are TRBV6-5 and TRBJ2-3; D is unclear. Trimming stripped 5 bases from V and 2 bases from J, with 14 bases between. This CDR3 is 15 amino acids long. CDR1 and CDR2 from the germline V gene are MNHEY and SVGAGI. CDR3 in amino acids: CASSLSVILTDTQYF. The DNA for the CDR3 is TGTGCCAGCAGTCTCTCCGTGATACTCACAGATACGCAGTATTTT.

J is TRBJ2-7 and V is TRBV4-2; no clear D. V was shortened by 0 bases and J by 4 bases, with 7 bases between the two germline ends. The CDR3 totals 13 residues. CDR1 is LGHNA and CDR2 is YNFKEQ in the germline V gene. CDR3 region: CASSQDPRYEQYF. CDR3 nucleotide sequence: TGTGCCAGCAGCCAAGACCCCAGATACGAGCAGTACTTC.

DNA of the CDR3: TGTGCCAGCAGCTCCGGTGGGGGAGGCTCCTACAATGAGCAGTTCTTC. Protein sequence: CASSSGGGGSYNEQFF. The V and J genes are TRBV7-3 and TRBJ2-1; TRBD2 might be the D (6 bases). The CDR3 runs to 16 residues. The germline V gene has CDR1 SGHTA and CDR2 FQGTGA. The germline V and J ends were trimmed by 4 bases and 0 bases, with 13 bases remaining between them. Full variable domain (missing parts from reference TRBV7-3 and TRBJ2-1): GAGVSQTPSNKVTEKGKYVELRCDPISGHTALYWYRQSLGQGPEFLIYFQGTGAADDSGLPNDRFFAVRPEGSVSTLKIQRTERGDSAVYLCASSSGGGGSYNEQFFGPGTRLTVL.

This clone was counted once. J is TRBJ1-2 and V is TRBV11-2; 9 positions agree with TRBD1. The CDR3 has 16 amino acids. V shed 1 base and J 4 bases; nucleotides not matched to a gene: 7. The germline gives CDR1 SGHAT, CDR2 FQNNGV. In DNA, the CDR3 is TGTGCCAGCAGCTTAGTTGGCGGGACAGGGCTCTATGGCTACACCTTC. Protein product: CASSLVGGTGLYGYTF.

The chain combines TRBV2 with TRBJ2-5; 9 nucleotides agree with TRBD1. The CDR3 is 14 amino acids. From germline, CDR1 is SNHLY and CDR2 FYNNEI. V lost 8 bases, J lost 4 bases, and 8 bases stayed unmatched. CDR3 loop: CASPRDRVRETQYF. CDR3 sequence (DNA): TGTGCCAGCCCCCGGGACAGGGTACGAGAGACCCAGTACTTC.